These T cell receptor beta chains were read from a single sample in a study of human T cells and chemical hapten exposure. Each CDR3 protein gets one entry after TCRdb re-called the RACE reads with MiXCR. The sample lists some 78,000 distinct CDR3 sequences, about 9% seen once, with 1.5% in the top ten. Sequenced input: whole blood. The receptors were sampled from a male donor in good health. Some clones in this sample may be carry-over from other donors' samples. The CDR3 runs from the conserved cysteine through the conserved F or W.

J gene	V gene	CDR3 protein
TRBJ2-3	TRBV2	CASSEAALAGGGTDTQYF
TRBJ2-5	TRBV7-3	CASSPGQAETQYF
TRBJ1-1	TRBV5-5	CASSYPTGSTEAFF
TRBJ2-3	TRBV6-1	CASSVPSGLTDTQYF
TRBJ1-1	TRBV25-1	CASSDRETEAFF
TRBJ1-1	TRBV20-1	CLLGGGNTEAFF
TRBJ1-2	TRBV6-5	CASSFTGGHGYTF
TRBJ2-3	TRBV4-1	CASSQEGGFPSDTQYF
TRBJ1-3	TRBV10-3	CAIRRQGILDTIYF
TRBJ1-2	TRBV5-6	CASRAGLPNYGYTF
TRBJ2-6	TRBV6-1	CASSDPAQVRSGANVLTF
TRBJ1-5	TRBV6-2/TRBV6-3	CASSYGVAGQNQPQHF
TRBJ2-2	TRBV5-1	CASSFTGTVNTGELFF
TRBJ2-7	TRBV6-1	CASRESTSGLSYEQYF
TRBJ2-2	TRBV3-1	CASSPFGGKANTGELFF
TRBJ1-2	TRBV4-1	CASSQDPGSLTDYGYTF
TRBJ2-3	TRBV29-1	CSARQGGSGRGTDTQYF
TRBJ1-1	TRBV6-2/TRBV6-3	CASSSPRAYTEAFF
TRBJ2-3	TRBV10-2	CATSGGDTQYF
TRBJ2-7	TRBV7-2	CASSLGPSGGQYEQYF
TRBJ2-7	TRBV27	CASSLLGGETTGSYEQYF
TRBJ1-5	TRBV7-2	CASRETGTGLQHF
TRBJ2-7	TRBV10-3	CAISDSGTGYEQYF
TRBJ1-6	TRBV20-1	CSASFRDSPLHF
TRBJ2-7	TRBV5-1	CASSPTTTYEQYF
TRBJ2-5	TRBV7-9	CASSLAGLVQETQYF
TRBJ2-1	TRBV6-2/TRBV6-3	CASGEQGLGEQFF
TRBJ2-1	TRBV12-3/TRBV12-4	CASSFGQGSYNEQFF
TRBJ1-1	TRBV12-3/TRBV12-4	CASSWWGRDTEAFF
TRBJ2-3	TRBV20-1	CSAKTSGLEDTQYF
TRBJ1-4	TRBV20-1	CSARDSSTNEKLFF
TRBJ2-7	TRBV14	CASSQDRGGALSSYEQYF
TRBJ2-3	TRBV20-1	CSARQGESPDTQYF
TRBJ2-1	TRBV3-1	CASSQVGTSGSRRVPYNEQFF
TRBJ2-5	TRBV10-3	CAISESEETQYF
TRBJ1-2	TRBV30	CAWSVSGGGYGYTF
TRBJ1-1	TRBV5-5	CASPLRAFF
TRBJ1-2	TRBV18	CASSPPRGAPDYGYTF
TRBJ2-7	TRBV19	CASSLLGQGYEQYF
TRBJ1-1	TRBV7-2	CASYRDRGMNTEAFF
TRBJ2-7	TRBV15	CATSRPGQGGNEQYF
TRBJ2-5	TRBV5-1	CASSLEGQQETQYF
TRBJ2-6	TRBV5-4	CASSRDPFSGANVLTF
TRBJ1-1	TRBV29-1	CSVGGRLNTEAFF
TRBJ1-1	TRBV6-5	CASRQGQLMNTEAFF
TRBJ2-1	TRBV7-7	CASSLGQATYNEQFF
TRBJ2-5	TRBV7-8	CASSLASLVLAEETQYF
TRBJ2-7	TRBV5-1	CASSPDTGPSYEQYF
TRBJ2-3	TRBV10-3	CAISVGDTSTDTQYF
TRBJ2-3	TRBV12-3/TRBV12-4	CASRIQGGTDTQYF
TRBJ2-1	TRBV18	CASSRVRLAGYNEQFF
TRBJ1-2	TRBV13	CASSLRMTGDGYTF
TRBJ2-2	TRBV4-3	CASSHGTGEPSGELFF
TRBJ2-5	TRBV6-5	CASSSDRGETQYF
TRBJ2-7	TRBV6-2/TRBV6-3	CASRQTVNEQYF